What follows is one TCR beta chain and its context. What it binds is not known. Donors showed nominal health when sampled, although they likely had unrecorded immune exposures. 13 Jbeta primers and 60 Vbeta primers were used for the PCR. Authors' methods: A later analysis counted around 80 million unique TCR beta chains, some 11 million shared. Generated by immunoSEQ multiplex PCR, the TCRdb table keeps only in-frame clones and is missing some. V and J calls and clone size are copied from that table; D and trimming were computed from the DNA. The data show roughly 200,000 clones, around 79% seen once. The sample is drawn from a study of cytomegalovirus exposure and HLA in healthy donors. The study's findings and limits: Association of roughly 17,000 TCR beta sequences with HLA alleles was found at 0.05 false discovery rate in a later analysis. Some V segments could not be told apart, so they were left out, TRBV6-2 and TRBV6-3 among them.

V lost 7 bases, J lost 0 bases, and 10 bases stayed unmatched. The CDR3 has 15 amino acids. Germline V gene lookup returns CDR1 SQVTM and CDR2 ANQGSEA. The TCR sequence derives from a woman in her thirties or forties in good health and CMV-seronegative. The sequenced material came from PBMCs. The chain uses TRBV29-1 and TRBJ2-3; 7 nucleotides agree with TRBD2. The CDR3: CSAKRLALSTDTQYF. CDR3 bases: TGCAGCGCCAAACGACTAGCACTTAGCACAGATACGCAGTATTTT.